This T cell receptor (beta chain) was captured in a study of cytomegalovirus exposure and HLA in healthy donors. PCR involved 60 Vbeta and 13 Jbeta primers. As processed by the authors: Later analysis identified approximately 88 million unique TCR beta chains, about 11 million shared. The table came from immunoSEQ multiplex PCR; TCRdb's copy has only in-frame clones and leaves some out. The V and J calls and clone size come from that table; D and trimming were worked out from the DNA. The data show about 120,000 clones, around a tenth seen once. Germline V gene lookup returns CDR1 SGHRS and CDR2 YFSETQ. The CDR3 is made up of 14 amino acids. V was clipped by 0 bases and J by 6 bases, with 10 bases between them.

The sample taken for sequencing was PBMCs. The rearrangement uses TRBV5-1 and TRBJ2-1, with D possibly matching TRBD2 (6 bases). The sequence came from a man under 40 in good health and CMV-seronegative. CDR3 amino acids: CASSLGSGPNEQFF. Written as DNA, the CDR3 is TGCGCCAGCAGCTTGGGGAGCGGGCCCAATGAGCAGTTCTTC.